The source of this T cell receptor beta chain is a study of human T cells and chemical hapten exposure. The germline gives CDR1 SNHLY, CDR2 FYNNEI. This CDR3 has 13 residues. V was clipped by 7 bases and J by 7 bases, with 11 bases between them. This clonotype was seen a few times. Each CDR3 protein gets one entry after TCRdb re-called the RACE reads with MiXCR. Of 270,000 or so distinct CDR3 sequences listed, roughly 7.7% were seen once; the top ten hold 0.9% to 1.5%. Noted time point: pre-sensitization, week 0. Treatment described: therapeutic diphenylcyclopropenone sensitization with weekly scalp DPC.

This receptor was identified in a man younger than 30 with alopecia areata. Some clones in this sample may be carry-over from other donors' samples. Sample: whole blood, taken in connection with sensitization to the hapten diphenylcyclopropenone (DPC). V is TRBV2 and J is TRBJ1-6; TRBD1 might be the D (5 bases). CDR3 in amino acids: CASTLRDNSPLHF. The CDR3 coding sequence is TGTGCCAGCACTCTGAGGGACAATTCACCCCTCCACTTT.